The sequence of this TCR beta chain was determined in a study of blood T cell repertoires in COVID-19. At the level of the study: In each case, the material was cDNA or gDNA derived from T cells, B-cell-depleted T cells, or PBMCs.

Generated by immunoSEQ multiplex PCR, the TCRdb table keeps only in-frame clones and is missing some. The sample lists 180,000 or so clones, 70% to 90% seen once, with 0.95% to 1.5% in the top ten. Per germline, CDR1 LGHDT and CDR2 YNNKEL (reference sequence). This CDR3 comprises 11 residues. V was trimmed by 9 bases and J by 12 bases, leaving 14 bases between them. The origin of this receptor is a man aged 55 to 70 who had recovered from COVID-19. Input material: peripheral blood. This chain links TRBV3-1 (or the pseudogene TRBV3-2) with TRBJ1-4; unclear D gene. This CDR3 reads CASGSSVELFF. Here the CDR3 DNA reads TGTGCCAGTGGTAGTTCTGTGGAACTGTTTTTT.